The 3 T cell receptor beta chains listed next were all sequenced from one sample in a study of blood T cell repertoires in COVID-19. Method: immunoSEQ multiplex PCR; TCRdb's copy keeps in-frame clones and lacks some. The profile shows 200,000 to 250,000 clones, more than 70% of them singletons. Material for sequencing was peripheral blood. These receptors were collected from a man aged 50 to 59 with COVID-19, enrolled during active disease.

The chain has TRBV18 and TRBJ2-3, with D possibly matching TRBD2 (6 bases). The V gene's germline CDR1 is KGHSH and CDR2 LQKENI. The germline V and J ends were trimmed by 1 base and 0 bases, with 14 bases remaining between them. The CDR3 runs to 17 residues. The CDR3 region is CASSPLGTGASTDTQYF. For the CDR3, the DNA is TGTGCCAGCTCACCACTTGGGACGGGAGCTAGCACAGATACGCAGTATTTT.

The rearrangement joins TRBV11-2 to TRBJ2-7; 11 positions agree with TRBD2. Germline V lookup: CDR1 SGHAT, CDR2 FQNNGV. J lost 2 bases, V lost 5 bases, and 8 bases had no gene match. CDR3 length: 16 amino acids. The CDR3 region is CASSTLAGGGTYEQYF. CDR3 bases: TGTGCCAGCAGCACCTTAGCGGGAGGGGGGACCTACGAGCAGTACTTC.

The chain is built from TRBV9 and TRBJ2-5; TRBD2 agrees at 9 bases. J was trimmed by 5 bases and V by 0 bases; bases with no gene match: 11. The CDR3 contains 17 residues. Germline assignment: CDR1 SGDLS and CDR2 YYNGEE. The CDR3 reads CASSVEWAGGLMETQYF. The CDR3 nucleotides read TGTGCCAGCAGCGTAGAGTGGGCGGGGGGGCTTATGGAGACCCAGTACTTC. Drawing the rest from reference TRBV9 and TRBJ2-5, the complete variable domain is DSGVTQTPKHLITATGQRVTLRCSPRSGDLSVYWYQQSLDQGLQFLIQYYNGEERAKGNILERFSAQQFPDLHSELNLSSLELGDSALYFCASSVEWAGGLMETQYFGPGTRLLVL.